The 8 T cell receptor beta chains listed next were all sequenced from one sample in a study of lymphopenia after photon versus proton radiotherapy. Using immunoSEQ multiplex PCR, the repertoire was profiled, and TCRdb retains in-frame clones only, with some absent. The sample comprises 75,000 or so clones, over 70% of which are singletons, and roughly 1.4% rests with the top ten. The sample here was peripheral blood, taken from a patient treated with proton-based radiotherapy. The receptors were gathered from a man in his sixties with pancreatic cancer.

V and J are TRBV7-2 and TRBJ1-3, with D maybe TRBD1 (5 bases). There are 16 residues in the CDR3. V was clipped by 1 base and J by 0 bases, with 10 bases between them. Germline V gene lookup returns CDR1 SGHTA and CDR2 FQGNSA. The CDR3 protein is CASSLGRGSSGNTIYF. In nucleotides, the CDR3 is TGTGCCAGCAGCTTAGGTAGGGGCAGCTCTGGAAACACCATATATTTT.

The genes are TRBV7-6 and TRBJ2-3; D might be TRBD2 (5 bases). V lost 0 bases and J lost 7, with 11 bases in between. The CDR3 has 14 amino acids. Germline CDR1 and CDR2: SGHVS and FNYEAQ. The CDR3 DNA reads TGTGCCAGCAGCTTAGCGAAGGGAGCCAATACGCAGTATTTT. Its protein is CASSLAKGANTQYF.

This clone was found once. The V call is TRBV2, the J call TRBJ2-7, with D maybe TRBD1 (6 bases). The CDR3 is 14 amino acids. The germline V and J ends were trimmed by 6 bases and 2 bases, with 14 bases remaining between them. Per germline, CDR1 SNHLY and CDR2 FYNNEI. In DNA, the CDR3 is TGTGCCAGCAGCTCGGGCAGGGGAACCTACGAGCAGTACTTC. It encodes CASSSGRGTYEQYF.

The chain recombines TRBV11-2 with TRBJ2-3; perhaps D is TRBD1 or TRBD2 (7 bases each). Trimming took 7 bases from V and 4 from J, leaving 12 bases between them. Germline V gene lookup returns CDR1 SGHAT and CDR2 FQNNGV. The CDR3 has 13 residues. The CDR3 loop reads CASTRGGADTQYF. CDR3 sequence (DNA): TGTGCCAGCACCAGGGGGGGGGCAGATACGCAGTATTTT.

The chain has TRBV27 and TRBJ1-1; TRBD1 matches at 9 bases. Germline V lookup: CDR1 MNHEY, CDR2 SMNVEV (reference sequence). The V segment lost 3 bases and the J segment 5 bases; nucleotides outside the gene matches: 7. The CDR3 sequence is 15 residues long. The DNA of the CDR3 is TGTGCCAGCAGTTTCGTCCGGGACAGGGAGACTGAAGCTTTCTTT. Encoded protein: CASSFVRDRETEAFF.

The CDR3 sequence: CASSLTRSSEAFF. The CDR3 DNA sequence: TGCGCCAGCAGCTTGACCCGTAGTAGTGAAGCTTTCTTT. The rearrangement links TRBV5-1 to TRBJ1-1; D gene uncertain. CDR1 is SGHRS and CDR2 is YFSETQ in the germline V gene. CDR3 length: 13 residues. Trimming shortened V by 1 base and J by 7 bases, and 11 bases separated the two germline ends.

The chain carries TRBV18 and TRBJ1-1, with 7 bases identical to TRBD1. Germline CDR1 reads KGHSH; CDR2 reads LQKENI. The CDR3 sequence is 14 residues long. The V gene end was trimmed by 6 bases and the J gene end by 8 bases; junction bases not matched to a gene: 12. The CDR3 DNA is TGTGCCAGCTCCCAATCCCTAGGGACAGAGGAAGCTTTCTTT. Encoded protein: CASSQSLGTEEAFF.

This chain joins TRBV11-3 and TRBJ2-7, with 11 nucleotides matching TRBD2. The CDR3 runs to 17 residues. The germline CDR1 and CDR2 sequences are SGHNT and YENEEA. With 5 bases clipped from V and 5 bases from J, the junction kept 14 bases outside the gene matches. Here the CDR3 DNA reads TGTGCCAGCAGCCTTCTAACACTAGCGGGAGTTCCCAACGAGCAGTACTTC. Translated, it gives CASSLLTLAGVPNEQYF.